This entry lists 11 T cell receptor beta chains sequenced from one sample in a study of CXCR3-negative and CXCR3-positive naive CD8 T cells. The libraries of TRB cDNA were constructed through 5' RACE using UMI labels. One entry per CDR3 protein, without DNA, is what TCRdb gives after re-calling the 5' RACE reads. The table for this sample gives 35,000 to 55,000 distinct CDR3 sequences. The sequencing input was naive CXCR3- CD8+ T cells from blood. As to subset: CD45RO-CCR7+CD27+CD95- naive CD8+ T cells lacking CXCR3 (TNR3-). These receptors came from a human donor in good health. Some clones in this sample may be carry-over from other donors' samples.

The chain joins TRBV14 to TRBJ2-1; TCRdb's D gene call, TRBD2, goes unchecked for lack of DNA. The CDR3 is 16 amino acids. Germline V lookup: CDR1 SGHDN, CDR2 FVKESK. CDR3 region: CASSTTSGGPYNEQFF.

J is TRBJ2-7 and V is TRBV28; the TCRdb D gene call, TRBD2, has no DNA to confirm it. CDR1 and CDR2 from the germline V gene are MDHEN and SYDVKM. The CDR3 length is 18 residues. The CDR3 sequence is CASSLPSGRTNLEDEQYF.

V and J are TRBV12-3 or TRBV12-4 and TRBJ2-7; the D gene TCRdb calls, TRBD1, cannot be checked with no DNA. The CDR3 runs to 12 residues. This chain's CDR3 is CASRPSDREQYF.

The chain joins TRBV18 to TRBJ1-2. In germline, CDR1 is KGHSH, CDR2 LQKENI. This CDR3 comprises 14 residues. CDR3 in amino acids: CASSPAVSGYGYTF.

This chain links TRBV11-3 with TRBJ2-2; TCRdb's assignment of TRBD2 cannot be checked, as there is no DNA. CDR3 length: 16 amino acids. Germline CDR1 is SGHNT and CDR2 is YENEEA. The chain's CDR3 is CASSFSAGETTGELFF. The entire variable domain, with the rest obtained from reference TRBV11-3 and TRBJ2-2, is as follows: EAGVVQSPRYKIIEKKQPVAFWCNPISGHNTLYWYLQNLGQGPELLIRYENEEAVDDSQLPKDRFSAERLKGVDSTLKIQPAELGDSAVYLCASSFSAGETTGELFFGEGSRLTVL.

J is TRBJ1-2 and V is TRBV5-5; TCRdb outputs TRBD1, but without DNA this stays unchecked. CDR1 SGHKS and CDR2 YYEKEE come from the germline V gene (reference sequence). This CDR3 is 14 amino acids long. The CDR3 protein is CASSLETGTSGYTF.

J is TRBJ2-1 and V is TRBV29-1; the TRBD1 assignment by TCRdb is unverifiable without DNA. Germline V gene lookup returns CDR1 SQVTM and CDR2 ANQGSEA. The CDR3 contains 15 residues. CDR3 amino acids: CSVETDGTALHEQFF.

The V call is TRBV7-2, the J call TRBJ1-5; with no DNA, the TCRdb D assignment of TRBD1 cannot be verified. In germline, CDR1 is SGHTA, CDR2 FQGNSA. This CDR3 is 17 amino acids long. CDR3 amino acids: CASSFNRRGLNNQPQHF.

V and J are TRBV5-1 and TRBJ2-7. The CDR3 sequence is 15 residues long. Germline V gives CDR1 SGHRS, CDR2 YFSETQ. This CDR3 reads CASSLVPGNSYEQYF.

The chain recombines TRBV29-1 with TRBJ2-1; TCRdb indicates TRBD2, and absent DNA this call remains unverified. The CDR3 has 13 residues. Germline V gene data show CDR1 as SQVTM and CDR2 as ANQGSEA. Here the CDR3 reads CSVGLAGNNEQFF.

The CDR3 sequence: CASSGGTGDPLEQFF. The rearrangement joins TRBV7-9 to TRBJ2-1; lacking DNA, the TRBD1 call made by TCRdb goes unchecked. Germline V gene data show CDR1 as SEHNR and CDR2 as FQNEAQ (reference sequence). The CDR3 is 15 residues long.